The source of this T cell receptor (beta chain) is a study of identical twins. The J segment lost 3 bases and the V segment lost 0 bases, leaving 8 bases of the junction unmatched. The CDR3 is 16 residues long. Germline-derived CDR1 and CDR2 are DFQATT and SNEGSKA (reference sequence). TCRdb independently ran MiXCR on the 5' RACE reads; one entry per CDR3 protein. The table lists some 790,000 distinct CDR3 sequences, approximately 18% of them singletons, with over 10% in the top ten. All donors comprised healthy Caucasians. These data also formed part of another study, on T cells expressing NK-cell markers. As reported in that work: The share of CD8+ T cells held by dominant NKG2C+ clonotypes was about 1.0-8% in about six donors. These same clonotypes (in several donors) also led the CD3+CD56-NKG2C+ fraction.

The chain uses TRBV20-1 and TRBJ2-1; 7 bases are a match to TRBD2. The specimen sequenced was PBMCs. The receptor was derived from a young woman in good health. The CDR3 loop is CSARDSAGAIYNEQFF. The CDR3 DNA is TGCAGTGCTAGAGATTCCGCGGGAGCGATCTACAATGAGCAGTTCTTC.